The present TCR beta chain was sequenced within a study of T cell responses to AZD1222 COVID-19 vaccine. The CDR3 has 14 amino acids. V lost 4 bases and J lost 4, with 15 bases in between. CDR1 is SGHRS, CDR2 YFSETQ, per germline. The table came from immunoSEQ multiplex PCR; TCRdb's copy has only in-frame clones and leaves some out. The repertoire holds some 89,000 clones, with 88% as singletons. This receptor was identified in an adult in good health. This material consisted of peripheral blood, taken on day 0 of MenACWY control vaccination. The rearrangement uses TRBV5-1 and TRBJ2-7; TRBD1 is a possible D gene (5 bases). CDR3 nucleotides: TGCGCCAGCAGCGTGGGTGCAGGGTTTTACGAGCAGTACTTC. Amino acid sequence: CASSVGAGFYEQYF.